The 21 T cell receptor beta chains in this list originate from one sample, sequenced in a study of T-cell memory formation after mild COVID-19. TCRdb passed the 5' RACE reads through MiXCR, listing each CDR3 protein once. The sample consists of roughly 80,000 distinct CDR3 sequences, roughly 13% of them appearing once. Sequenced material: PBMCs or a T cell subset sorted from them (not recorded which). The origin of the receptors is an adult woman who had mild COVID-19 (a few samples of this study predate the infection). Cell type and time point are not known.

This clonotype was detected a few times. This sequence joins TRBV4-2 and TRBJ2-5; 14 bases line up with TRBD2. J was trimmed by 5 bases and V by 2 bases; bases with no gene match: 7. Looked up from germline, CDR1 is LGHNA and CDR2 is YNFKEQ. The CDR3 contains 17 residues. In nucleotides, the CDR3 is TGTGCCAGCAGCCAAACGACTAGCGGGGGGGCCAGTGAGACCCAGTACTTC. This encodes CASSQTTSGGASETQYF.

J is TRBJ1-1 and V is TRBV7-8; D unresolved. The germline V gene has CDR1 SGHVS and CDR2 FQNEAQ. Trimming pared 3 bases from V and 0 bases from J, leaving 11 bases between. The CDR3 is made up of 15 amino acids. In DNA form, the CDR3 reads TGTGCCAGCAGCTTCTCGGGGTCGATGAACACTGAAGCTTTCTTT. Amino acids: CASSFSGSMNTEAFF. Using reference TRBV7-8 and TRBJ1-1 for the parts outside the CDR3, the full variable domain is GAGVSQSPRYKVAKRGQDVALRCDPISGHVSLFWYQQALGQGPEFLTYFQNEAQLDKSGLPSDRFFAERPEGSVSTLKIQRTQQEDSAVYLCASSFSGSMNTEAFFGQGTRLTVV.

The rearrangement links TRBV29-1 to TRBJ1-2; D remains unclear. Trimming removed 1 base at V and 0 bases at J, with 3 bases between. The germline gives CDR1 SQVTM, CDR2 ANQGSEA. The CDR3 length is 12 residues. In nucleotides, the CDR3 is TGCAGCGTTGAAGTCCCTAACTATGGCTACACCTTC. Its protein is CSVEVPNYGYTF.

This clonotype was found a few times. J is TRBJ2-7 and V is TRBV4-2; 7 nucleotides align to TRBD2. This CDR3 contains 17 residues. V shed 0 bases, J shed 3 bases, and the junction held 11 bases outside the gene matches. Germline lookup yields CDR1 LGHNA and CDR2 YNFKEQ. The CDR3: CASSQEGMKAGVYEQYF. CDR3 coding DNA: TGTGCCAGCAGCCAAGAAGGAATGAAGGCGGGAGTCTACGAGCAGTACTTC.

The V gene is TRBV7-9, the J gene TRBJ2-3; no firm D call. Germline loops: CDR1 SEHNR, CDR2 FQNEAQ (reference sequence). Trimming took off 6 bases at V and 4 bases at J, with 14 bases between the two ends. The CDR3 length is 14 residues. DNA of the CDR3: TGTGCCAGCAGATCATCCCTCGGTCCAGATACGCAGTATTTT. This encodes CASRSSLGPDTQYF.

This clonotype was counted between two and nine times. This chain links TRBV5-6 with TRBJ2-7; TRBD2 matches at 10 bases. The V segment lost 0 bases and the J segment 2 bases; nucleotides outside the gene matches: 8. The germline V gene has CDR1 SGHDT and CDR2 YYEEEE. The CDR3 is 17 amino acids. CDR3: CASSLATTSGATYEQYF. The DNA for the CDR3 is TGTGCCAGCAGCTTGGCCACCACTAGCGGGGCCACCTACGAGCAGTACTTC.

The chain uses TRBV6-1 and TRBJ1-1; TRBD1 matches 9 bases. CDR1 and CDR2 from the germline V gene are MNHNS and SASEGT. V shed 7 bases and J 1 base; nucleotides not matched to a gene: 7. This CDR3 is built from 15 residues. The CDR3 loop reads CASMWDRAENTEAFF. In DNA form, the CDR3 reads TGTGCCAGCATGTGGGACAGGGCTGAGAACACTGAAGCTTTCTTT.

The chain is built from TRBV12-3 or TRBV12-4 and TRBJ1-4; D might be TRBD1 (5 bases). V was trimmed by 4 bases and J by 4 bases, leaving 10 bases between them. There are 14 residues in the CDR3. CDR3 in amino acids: CASSSRGSNEKLFF. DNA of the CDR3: TGTGCCAGCAGTTCCCGGGGGAGTAATGAAAAACTGTTTTTT.

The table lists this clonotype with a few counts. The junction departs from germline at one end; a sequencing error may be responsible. This CDR3 reads CASSYDRPSDLYKQYF. The CDR3 region has the DNA TGTGCCAGCAGTTACGATCGTCCCTCCGACCTCTACAAGCAGTACTTC. The chain recombines TRBV6-5 with TRBJ2-7; D is unclear. CDR1 is MNHEY, CDR2 SVGAGI, per germline. The CDR3 extends over 16 amino acids.

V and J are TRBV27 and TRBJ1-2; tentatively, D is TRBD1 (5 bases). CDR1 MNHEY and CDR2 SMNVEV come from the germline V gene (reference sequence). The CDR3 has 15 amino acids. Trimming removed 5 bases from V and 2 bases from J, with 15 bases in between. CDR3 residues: CASSPTGRLNYGYTF. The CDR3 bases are TGTGCCAGCAGTCCGACGGGACGGCTCAACTATGGCTACACCTTC.

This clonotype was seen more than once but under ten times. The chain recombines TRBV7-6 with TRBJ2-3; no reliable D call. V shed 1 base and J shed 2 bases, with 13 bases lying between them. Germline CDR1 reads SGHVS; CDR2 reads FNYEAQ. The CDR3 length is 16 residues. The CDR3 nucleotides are TGTGCCAGCAGCTTAGGAGCCCTTACACCCACAGATACGCAGTATTTT. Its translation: CASSLGALTPTDTQYF.

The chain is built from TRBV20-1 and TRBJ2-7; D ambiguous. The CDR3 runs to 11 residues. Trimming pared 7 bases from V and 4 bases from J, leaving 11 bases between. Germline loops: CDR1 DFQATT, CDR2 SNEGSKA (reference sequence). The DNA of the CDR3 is TGCAGTGTTGCATTCCGGTACGAGCAGTACTTC. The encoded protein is CSVAFRYEQYF.

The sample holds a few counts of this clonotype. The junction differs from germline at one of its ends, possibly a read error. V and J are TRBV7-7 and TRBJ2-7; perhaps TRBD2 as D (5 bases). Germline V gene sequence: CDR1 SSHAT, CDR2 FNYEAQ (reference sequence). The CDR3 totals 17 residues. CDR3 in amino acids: CASSLASEHVESYEQYF. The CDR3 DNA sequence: TGTGCTAGCAGCTTAGCGAGCGAGCACGTCGAGTCCTACGAGCAGTACTTC.

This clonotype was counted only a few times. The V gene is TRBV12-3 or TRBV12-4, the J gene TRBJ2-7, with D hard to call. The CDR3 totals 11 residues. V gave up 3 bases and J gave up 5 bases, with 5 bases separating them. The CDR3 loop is CASSLGHEQYF. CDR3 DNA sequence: TGTGCCAGCAGTTTGGGCCACGAGCAGTACTTC.

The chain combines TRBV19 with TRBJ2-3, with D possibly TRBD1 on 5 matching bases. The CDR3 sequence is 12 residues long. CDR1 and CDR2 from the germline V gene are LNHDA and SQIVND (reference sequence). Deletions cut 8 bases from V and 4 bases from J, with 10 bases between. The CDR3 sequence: CASDRGADTQYF. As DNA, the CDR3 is TGTGCCAGTGACAGAGGCGCAGATACGCAGTATTTT.

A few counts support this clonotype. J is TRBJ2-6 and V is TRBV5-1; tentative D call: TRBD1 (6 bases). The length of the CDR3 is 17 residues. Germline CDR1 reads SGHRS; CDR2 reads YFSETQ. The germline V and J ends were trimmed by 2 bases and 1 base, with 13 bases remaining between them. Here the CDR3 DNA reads TGCGCCAGCAGCTTCGGGACATTGACGTCTGGGGCCAACGTCCTGACTTTC. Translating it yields CASSFGTLTSGANVLTF.

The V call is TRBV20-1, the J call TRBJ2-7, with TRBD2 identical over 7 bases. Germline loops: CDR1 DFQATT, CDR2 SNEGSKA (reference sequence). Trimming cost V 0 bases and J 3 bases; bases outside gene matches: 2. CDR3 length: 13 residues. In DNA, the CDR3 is TGCAGTGCTAGAGACAAGCGGGGCTACGAGCAGTACTTC. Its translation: CSARDKRGYEQYF.

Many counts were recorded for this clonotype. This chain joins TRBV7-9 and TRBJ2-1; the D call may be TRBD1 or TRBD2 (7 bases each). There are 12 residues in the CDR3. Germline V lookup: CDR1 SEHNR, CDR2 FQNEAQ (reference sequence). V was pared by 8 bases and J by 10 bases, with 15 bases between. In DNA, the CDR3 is TGTGCCAGCCCGAACAGGGGAGGGGAGCAGTTCTTC. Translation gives CASPNRGGEQFF. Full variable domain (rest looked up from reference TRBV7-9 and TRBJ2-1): DTGVSQNPRHKITKRGQNVTFRCDPISEHNRLYWYRQTLGQGPEFLTYFQNEAQLEKSRLLSDRFSAERPKGSFSTLEIQRTEQGDSAMYLCASPNRGGEQFFGPGTRLTVL.

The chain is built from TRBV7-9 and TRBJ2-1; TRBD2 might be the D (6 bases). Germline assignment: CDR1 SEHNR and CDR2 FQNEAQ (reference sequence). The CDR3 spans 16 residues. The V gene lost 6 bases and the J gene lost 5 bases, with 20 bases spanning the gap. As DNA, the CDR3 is TGTGCCAGCAGTCGCCTGCGGGACTCCCGGGACAATGAGCAGTTCTTC. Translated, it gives CASSRLRDSRDNEQFF.

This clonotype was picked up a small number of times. The CDR3, as DNA: TGTGCCAGCAGCTCTGCTCGCCGGGATACGCAGTATTTT. Its translation is CASSSARRDTQYF. J is TRBJ2-3 and V is TRBV7-9; no firm D call. The CDR3 runs to 13 residues. Trimming left V 4 bases short and J 6 bases short, with 11 bases between. Germline assignment: CDR1 SEHNR and CDR2 FQNEAQ (reference sequence).

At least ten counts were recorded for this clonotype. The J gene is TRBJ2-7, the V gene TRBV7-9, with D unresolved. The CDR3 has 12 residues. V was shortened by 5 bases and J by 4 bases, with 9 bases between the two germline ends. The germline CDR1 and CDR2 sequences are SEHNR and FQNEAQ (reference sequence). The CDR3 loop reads CASSPPGYEQYF. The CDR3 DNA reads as TGTGCCAGCAGCCCCCCTGGGTACGAGCAGTACTTC.